Given below is one T cell receptor (beta chain) in context. V shed 3 bases and J shed 4 bases, with 12 bases lying between them. Germline assignment: CDR1 SGHTA and CDR2 FQGNSA. The CDR3 sequence is 14 residues long. This entry belongs to a study of T cell responses to AZD1222 COVID-19 vaccine. Repertoires were generated with immunoSEQ multiplex PCR, while TCRdb's copy carries only in-frame clones and drops some. The sample contains 90,000 to 150,000 clones, roughly 88% of which appear only once. The chain recombines TRBV7-2 with TRBJ1-2; D gene ambiguous. This specimen consisted of peripheral blood, obtained on day 0 of AZD1222 vaccination. The TCR sequence derives from an adult in good health. The CDR3 coding sequence is TGTGCCAGCAGCTTGGGCGTGGGGAGCTATGGCTACACCTTC. This codes for CASSLGVGSYGYTF.